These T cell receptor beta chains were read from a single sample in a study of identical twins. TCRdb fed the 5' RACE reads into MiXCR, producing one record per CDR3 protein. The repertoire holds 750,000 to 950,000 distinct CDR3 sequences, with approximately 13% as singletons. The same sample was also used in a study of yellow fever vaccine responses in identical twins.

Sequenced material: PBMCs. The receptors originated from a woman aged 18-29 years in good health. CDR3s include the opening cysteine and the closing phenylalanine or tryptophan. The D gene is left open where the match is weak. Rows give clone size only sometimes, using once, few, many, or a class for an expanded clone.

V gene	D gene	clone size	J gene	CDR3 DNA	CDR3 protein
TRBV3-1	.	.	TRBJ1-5	TGTGCCAGCAGCCAAGACGGAGGGATGAGCAATCAGCCCCAGCATTTT	CASSQDGGMSNQPQHF
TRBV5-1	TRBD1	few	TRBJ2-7	TGCGCCAGCAGCTTGGATACAGGGGCCTACGAGCAGTACTTC	CASSLDTGAYEQYF
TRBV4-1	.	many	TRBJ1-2	TGCGCCAGCAGCCAAGATAGTGTCAGCAACTATGGCTACACCTTC	CASSQDSVSNYGYTF
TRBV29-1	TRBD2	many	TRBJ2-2	TGCAGCGCCGGACCACTAGCGGACACCGGGGAGCTGTTTTTT	CSAGPLADTGELFF
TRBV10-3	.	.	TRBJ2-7	TGTGCCATCAGTGATCAAGGACGGGCAACCTACGAGCAGTACTTC	CAISDQGRATYEQYF
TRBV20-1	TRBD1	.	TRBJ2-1	TGCAGTGCTAGAGACCACAGGGGGCGAGTCTATGAGCAGTTCTTC	CSARDHRGRVYEQFF
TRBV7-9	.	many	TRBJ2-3	TGTGCCAGCAGCTTATTGGGGGAGAGCACAGATACGCAGTATTTT	CASSLLGESTDTQYF
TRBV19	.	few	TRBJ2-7	TGTGCCAGTAGTATCGGCACGAGGGCCGTCTACGAGCAGTACTTC	CASSIGTRAVYEQYF
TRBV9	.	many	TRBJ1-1	TGTGCCAGCAGCCCAAGGGGACAGAACACTGAAGCTTTCTTT	CASSPRGQNTEAFF
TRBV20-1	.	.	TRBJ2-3	TGCAGTGCTCCGCTAGCTAGCACAGATACGCAGTATTTT	CSAPLASTDTQYF
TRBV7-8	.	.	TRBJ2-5	TGTGCCAGCAGCCAACATACGACCCAAAAGGGGACCCAGTACTTC	CASSQHTTQKGTQYF
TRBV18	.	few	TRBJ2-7	TGTGCCAGCCTCACATTTTCGGGGGGCGAGGGAGTCAAATACGAGCAGTACTTC	CASLTFSGGEGVKYEQYF
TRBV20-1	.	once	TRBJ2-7	TGCAGTGCTAGATTGGCAGGGGTGATGTACGAGCAGTACTTC	CSARLAGVMYEQYF
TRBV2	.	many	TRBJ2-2	TGTGCCAGCAGCGGGGAAACCGGGGAGCTGTTTTTT	CASSGETGELFF
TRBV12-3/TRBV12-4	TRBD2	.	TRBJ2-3	TGTGCCAGCACCCCCACGGCTGGGCTAGCGGGGGCAGATACGCAGTATTTT	CASTPTAGLAGADTQYF
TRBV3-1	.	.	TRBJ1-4	TGTGCCAGCAGCCAAGAAGCGGGGGATAAAGATGAAAAACTGTTTTTT	CASSQEAGDKDEKLFF